Included here is one T cell receptor beta chain sequence, with context. The data were taken from a study of response to subunit inactivated influenza vaccine. This CDR3 region has 14 residues. TCRdb used MiXCR to reprocess the RT-PCR reads, holding one entry per CDR3 protein. Of 800,000 to 1,000,000 distinct CDR3 sequences listed, about 20% are singletons. J is TRBJ1-4 and V is TRBV21-1. TRBV21-1 is a pseudogene locus. The sequence was obtained from a man between 45 and 60 years old who received an inactivated influenza vaccine. Specimen: PBMCs from blood, collected about 5 days after vaccination. In nucleotides, the CDR3 is TGTGCCAGCATTAAAAGGGAACCGAGGGAAAAACTGTTTTTT. It is translated as CASIKREPREKLFF.